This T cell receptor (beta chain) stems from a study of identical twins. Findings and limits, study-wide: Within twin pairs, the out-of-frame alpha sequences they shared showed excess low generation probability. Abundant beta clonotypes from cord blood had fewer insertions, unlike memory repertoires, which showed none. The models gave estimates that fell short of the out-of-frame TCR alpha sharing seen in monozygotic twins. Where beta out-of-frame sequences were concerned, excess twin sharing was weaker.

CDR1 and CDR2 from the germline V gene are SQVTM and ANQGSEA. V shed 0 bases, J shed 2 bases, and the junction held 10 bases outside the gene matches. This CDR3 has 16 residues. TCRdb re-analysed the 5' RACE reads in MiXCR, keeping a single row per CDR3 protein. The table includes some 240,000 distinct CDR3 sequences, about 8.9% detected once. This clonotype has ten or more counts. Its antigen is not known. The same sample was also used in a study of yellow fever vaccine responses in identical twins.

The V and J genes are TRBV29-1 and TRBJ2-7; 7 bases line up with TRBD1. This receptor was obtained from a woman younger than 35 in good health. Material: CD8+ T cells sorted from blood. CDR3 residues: CSVEDQGQSFPYEQYF. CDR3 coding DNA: TGCAGCGTTGAAGATCAGGGACAGTCGTTTCCCTACGAGCAGTACTTC.